This T cell receptor beta chain was sequenced during a study of blood T cell repertoires in COVID-19. Study-wide background: Both acute and convalescent COVID-19 samples were obtained from the United States, Italy and Spain. Sources were T cells, B-cell-depleted T cells, or PBMCs; the material itself was cDNA or gDNA.

Germline CDR1 reads MDHEN; CDR2 reads SYDVKM. The CDR3 covers 17 residues. The V segment lost 5 bases and the J segment 5 bases; nucleotides outside the gene matches: 10. In the original analysis: Estimation of nucleated cell counts was performed using reference gene primer amplification. Sequencing used immunoSEQ multiplex PCR; TCRdb keeps in-frame clones, though not all of them. V and J calls and clone size come straight from that table; D and trimming were deduced from the DNA. The sample includes about 85,000 clones, roughly 89% of them seen just once. The clonotype originates from a man aged 50-60 years with acute or convalescent COVID-19. Sample: peripheral blood. The chain couples TRBV28 to TRBJ1-5; TRBD1 matches at 12 bases. CDR3 coding DNA: TGTGCCAGCAGTCTACCTCCGGGACAGGGGGCCTATCAGCCCCAGCATTTT. Encoded protein: CASSLPPGQGAYQPQHF.